The clone carrying this T cell receptor beta chain has a count of ten or more. The antigen remains undetermined. In TCRdb, the 5' RACE reads were re-called with MiXCR into one record per CDR3 protein. This table holds around 100,000 distinct CDR3 sequences, 8% to 9.5% found once. These data are taken from a study of T cells after yellow fever vaccination. At the level of the study: Those fractions that held only low numbers of cells were prepared using the SMART-Seq v4 Ultra Low Input RNA kit.

The germline V gene encodes CDR1 SEHNR and CDR2 FQNEAQ (reference sequence). V gave up 5 bases and J gave up 10 bases; unmatched junction bases: 12. The CDR3 runs to 15 residues. Study-wide findings and caveats: The study noted that FACS-sorted repertoires could contain abundant clonotypes contaminating from the bulk population. The booster response re-showed most primary clones: 96% CD4, approximately 85% CD8.

The chain uses TRBV7-9 and TRBJ2-1; 9 positions match TRBD2. The sequencing here drew on CD8+ T cells sorted from PBMCs, taken 45 days after the yellow fever booster vaccination. The clonotype comes from a man younger than 45 who received the YFV17D yellow fever vaccine. The chain's CDR3 is CASSPYVSGRGEQFF. In nucleotides, the CDR3 is TGTGCCAGCAGCCCCTATGTTAGCGGGAGAGGAGAGCAGTTCTTC.